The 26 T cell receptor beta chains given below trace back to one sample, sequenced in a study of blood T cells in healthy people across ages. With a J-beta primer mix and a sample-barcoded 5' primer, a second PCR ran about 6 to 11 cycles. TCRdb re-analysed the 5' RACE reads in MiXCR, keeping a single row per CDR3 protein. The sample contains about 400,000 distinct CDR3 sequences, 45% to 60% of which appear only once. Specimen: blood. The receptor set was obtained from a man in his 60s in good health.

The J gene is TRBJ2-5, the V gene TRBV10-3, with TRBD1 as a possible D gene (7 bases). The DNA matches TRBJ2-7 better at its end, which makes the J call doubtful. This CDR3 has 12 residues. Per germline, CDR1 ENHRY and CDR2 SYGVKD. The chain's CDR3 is CAISSQGGEQYF. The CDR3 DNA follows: TGTGCCATCAGTTCTCAGGGGGGCGAGCAGTACTTC.

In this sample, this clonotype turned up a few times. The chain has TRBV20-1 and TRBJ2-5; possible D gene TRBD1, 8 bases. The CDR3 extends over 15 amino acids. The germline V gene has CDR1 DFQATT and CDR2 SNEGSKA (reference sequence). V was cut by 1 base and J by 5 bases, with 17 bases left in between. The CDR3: CSARVPAGQVETQYF. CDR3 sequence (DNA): TGCAGTGCTAGAGTCCCAGCGGGACAGGTGGAGACCCAGTACTTC.

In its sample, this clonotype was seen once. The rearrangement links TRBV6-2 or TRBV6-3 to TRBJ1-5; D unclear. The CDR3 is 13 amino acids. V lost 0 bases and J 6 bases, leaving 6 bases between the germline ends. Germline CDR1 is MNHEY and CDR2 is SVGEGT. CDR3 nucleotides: TGTGCCAGCAGTTACTCGGAAGCTCAGCCCCAGCATTTT. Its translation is CASSYSEAQPQHF.

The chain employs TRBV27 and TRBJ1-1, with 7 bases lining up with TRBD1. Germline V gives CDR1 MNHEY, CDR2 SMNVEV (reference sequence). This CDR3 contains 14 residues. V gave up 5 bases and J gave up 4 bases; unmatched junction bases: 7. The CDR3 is CASSERQGITEAFF. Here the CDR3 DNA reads TGTGCCAGCAGTGAAAGACAGGGTATCACTGAAGCTTTCTTT.

The chain's CDR3 is CASSLALADTQYF. The CDR3 DNA is TGTGCCAGCAGCTTAGCGCTGGCAGATACGCAGTATTTT. V usage is TRBV7-2 and J usage is TRBJ2-3; D is undetermined. Germline V gene lookup returns CDR1 SGHTA and CDR2 FQGNSA. Deletions cut 0 bases from V and 4 bases from J, with 5 bases between. This CDR3 contains 13 residues.

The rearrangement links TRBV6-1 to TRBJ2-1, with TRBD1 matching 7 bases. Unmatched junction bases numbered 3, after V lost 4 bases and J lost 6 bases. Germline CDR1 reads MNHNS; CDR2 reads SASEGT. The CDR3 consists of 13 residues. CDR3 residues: CASSGQGFNEQFF. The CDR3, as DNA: TGTGCCAGCAGTGGACAGGGCTTCAATGAGCAGTTCTTC.

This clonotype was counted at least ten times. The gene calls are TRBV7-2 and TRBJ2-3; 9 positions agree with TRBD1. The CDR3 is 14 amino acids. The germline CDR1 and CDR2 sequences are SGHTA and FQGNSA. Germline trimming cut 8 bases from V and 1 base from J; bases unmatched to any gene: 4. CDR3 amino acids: CASSRQGGTDTQYF. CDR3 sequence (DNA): TGTGCCAGCTCCCGACAGGGGGGCACAGATACGCAGTATTTT.

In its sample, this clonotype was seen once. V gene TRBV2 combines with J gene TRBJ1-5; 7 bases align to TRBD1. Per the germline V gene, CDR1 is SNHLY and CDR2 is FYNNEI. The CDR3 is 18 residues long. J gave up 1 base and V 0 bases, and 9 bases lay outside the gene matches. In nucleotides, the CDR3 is TGTGCCAGCAGTGAAGCGCTTCGAGGGGGCTCGAGCAATCAGCCCCAGCATTTT. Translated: CASSEALRGGSSNQPQHF.

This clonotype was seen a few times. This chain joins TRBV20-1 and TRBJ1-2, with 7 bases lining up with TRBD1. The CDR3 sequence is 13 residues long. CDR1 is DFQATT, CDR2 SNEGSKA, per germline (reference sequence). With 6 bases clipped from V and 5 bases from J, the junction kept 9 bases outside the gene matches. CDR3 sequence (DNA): TGCAGTGCGGGCGACAGGGTCGGGTATGGCTACACCTTC. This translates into CSAGDRVGYGYTF.

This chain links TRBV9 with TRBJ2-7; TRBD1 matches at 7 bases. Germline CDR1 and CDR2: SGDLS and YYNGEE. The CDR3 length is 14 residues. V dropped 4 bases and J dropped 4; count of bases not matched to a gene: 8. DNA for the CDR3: TGTGCCAGCAGCCCACAACTGACAGGGTACGAGCAGTACTTC. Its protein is CASSPQLTGYEQYF.

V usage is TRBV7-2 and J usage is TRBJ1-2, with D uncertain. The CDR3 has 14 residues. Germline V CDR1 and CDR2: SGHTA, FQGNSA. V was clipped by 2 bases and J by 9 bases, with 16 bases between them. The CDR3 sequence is CASSLFGLASSYTF. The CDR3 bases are TGTGCCAGCAGCTTATTCGGATTAGCATCTAGCTACACCTTC.

CDR3 DNA sequence: TGCGCCAGCTCGCGAGGGACAGGGGAAGGCTACACCTTC. It codes for CASSRGTGEGYTF. V usage is TRBV5-1 and J usage is TRBJ1-2, with TRBD1 matching over 10 bases. V lost 7 bases and J lost 8; bases outside the gene matches: 8. From germline, CDR1 is SGHRS and CDR2 YFSETQ. CDR3 length: 13 residues.

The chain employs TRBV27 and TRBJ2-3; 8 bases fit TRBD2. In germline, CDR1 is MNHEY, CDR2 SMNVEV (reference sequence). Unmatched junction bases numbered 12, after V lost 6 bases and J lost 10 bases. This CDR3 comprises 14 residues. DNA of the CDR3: TGTGCCAGCAGCCTAATGGGAACGCGGGGGGCGCAGTATTTT. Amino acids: CASSLMGTRGAQYF.

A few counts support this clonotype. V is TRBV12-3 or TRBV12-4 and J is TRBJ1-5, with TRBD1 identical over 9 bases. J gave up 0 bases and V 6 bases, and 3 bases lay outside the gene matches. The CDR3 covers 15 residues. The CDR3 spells CASSRQGGSNQPQHF. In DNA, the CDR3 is TGTGCCAGCAGCCGACAGGGGGGTAGCAATCAGCCCCAGCATTTT.

The CDR3 DNA follows: TGTGCCAGCAGCCGCGGGTACACAGATACGCAGTATTTT. Translating gives CASSRGYTDTQYF. The chain combines TRBV7-2 with TRBJ2-3; D possibly corresponds to TRBD2 (5 bases). This CDR3 has 13 amino acids. Trimming removed 5 bases at V and 2 bases at J, with 8 bases between. Germline loops: CDR1 SGHTA, CDR2 FQGNSA.

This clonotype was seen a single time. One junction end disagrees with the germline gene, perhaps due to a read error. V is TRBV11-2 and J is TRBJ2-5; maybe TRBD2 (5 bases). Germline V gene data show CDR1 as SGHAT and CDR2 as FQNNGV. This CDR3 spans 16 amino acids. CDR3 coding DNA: TGTGCCAGCAGCTTAGAGCGGGCTACGTACCAAGAGACCCGGTACTTC. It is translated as CASSLERATYQETRYF.

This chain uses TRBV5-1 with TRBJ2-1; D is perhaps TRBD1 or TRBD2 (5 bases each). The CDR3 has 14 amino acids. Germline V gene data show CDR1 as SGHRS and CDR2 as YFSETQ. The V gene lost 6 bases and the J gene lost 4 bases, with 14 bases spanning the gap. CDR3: CASNVGALYNEQFF. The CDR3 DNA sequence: TGCGCCAGCAACGTCGGGGCTTTGTACAATGAGCAGTTCTTC.

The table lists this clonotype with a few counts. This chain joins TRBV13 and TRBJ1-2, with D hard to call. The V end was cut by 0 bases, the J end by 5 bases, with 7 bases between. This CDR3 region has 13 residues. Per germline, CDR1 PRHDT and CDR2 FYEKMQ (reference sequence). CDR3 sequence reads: CASSLGQDYGYTF. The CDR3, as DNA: TGTGCCAGCAGCTTAGGGCAGGATTATGGCTACACCTTC.

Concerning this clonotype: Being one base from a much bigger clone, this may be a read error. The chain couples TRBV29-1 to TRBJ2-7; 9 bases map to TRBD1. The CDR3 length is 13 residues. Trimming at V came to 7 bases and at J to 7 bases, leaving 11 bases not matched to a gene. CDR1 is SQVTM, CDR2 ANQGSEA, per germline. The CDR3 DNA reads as TGCAGCGCCCGGGACAGGGCCCTCAATGAGCAGTACTTC. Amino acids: CSARDRALNEQYF.

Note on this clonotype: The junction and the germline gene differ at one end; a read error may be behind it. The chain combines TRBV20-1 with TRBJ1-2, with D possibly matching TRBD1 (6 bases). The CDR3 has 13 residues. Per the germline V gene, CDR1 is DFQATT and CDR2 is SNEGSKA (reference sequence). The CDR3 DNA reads TGCAGTGCTAGGAGGACAGATAGATATGGCTGCACCTTC. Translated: CSARRTDRYGCTF.

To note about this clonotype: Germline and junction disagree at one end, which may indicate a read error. CDR3 DNA: TGCGCCAGCAGTTTCGAAGCGGGAGGGCCAGTGAGGTACGAGCAGTACTTC. Its translation: CASSFEAGGPVRYEQYF. The chain has TRBV28 and TRBJ2-7; TRBD2 matches 10 bases. Germline CDR1 MDHEN, CDR2 SYDVKM. This CDR3 has 17 amino acids.

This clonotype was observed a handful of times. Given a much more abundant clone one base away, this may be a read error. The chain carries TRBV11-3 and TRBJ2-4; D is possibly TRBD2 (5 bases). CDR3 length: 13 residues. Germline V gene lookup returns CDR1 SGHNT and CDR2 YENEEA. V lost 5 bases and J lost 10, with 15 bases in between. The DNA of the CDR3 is TGTGCCAGCAGCGTAAGCGGCAGTAAAATTCAGTACTTC. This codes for CASSVSGSKIQYF.

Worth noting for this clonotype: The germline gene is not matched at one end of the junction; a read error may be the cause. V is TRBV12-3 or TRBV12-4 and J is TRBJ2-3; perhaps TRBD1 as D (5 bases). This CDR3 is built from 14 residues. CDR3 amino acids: CASSSDSMRDMQYF. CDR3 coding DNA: TGTGCCAGCAGCTCCGACAGCATGAGAGATATGCAGTATTTT.

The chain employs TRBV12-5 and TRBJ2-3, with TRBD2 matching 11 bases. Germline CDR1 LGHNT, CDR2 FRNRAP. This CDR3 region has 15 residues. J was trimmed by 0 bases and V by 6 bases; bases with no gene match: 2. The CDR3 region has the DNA TGTGCTAGTGGACTAGCGGGGGCTAGCACAGATACGCAGTATTTT. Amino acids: CASGLAGASTDTQYF.

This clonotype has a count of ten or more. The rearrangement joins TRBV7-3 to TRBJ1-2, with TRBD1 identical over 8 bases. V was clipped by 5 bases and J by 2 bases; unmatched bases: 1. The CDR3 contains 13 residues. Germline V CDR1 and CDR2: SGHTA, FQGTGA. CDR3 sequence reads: CASSRDRNYGYTF. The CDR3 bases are TGTGCCAGCAGCAGGGACAGGAACTATGGCTACACCTTC. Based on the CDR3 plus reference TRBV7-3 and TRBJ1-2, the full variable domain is GAGVSQTPSNKVTEKGKYVELRCDPISGHTALYWYRQSLGQGPEFLIYFQGTGAADDSGLPNDRFFAVRPEGSVSTLKIQRTERGDSAVYLCASSRDRNYGYTFGSGTRLTVV.

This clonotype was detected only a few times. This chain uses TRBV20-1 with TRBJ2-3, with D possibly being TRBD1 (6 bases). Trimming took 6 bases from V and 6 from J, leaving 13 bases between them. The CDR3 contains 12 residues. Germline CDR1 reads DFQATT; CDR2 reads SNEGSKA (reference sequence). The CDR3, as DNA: TGCAGTGCCACACAGGGACGGGATACGCAGTATTTT. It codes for CSATQGRDTQYF.